This T cell receptor beta chain was identified in a study of breast tumors, draining lymph nodes, adjacent tissues. Overall study results and limits: Compared with basal-like, luminal-like tumors shared significantly more repertoire with nontumor tissue. Data only fit, rather than demonstrated, lymph node origin of most tumor T cells. Tumor repertoires ranked between lymph nodes and nontumor tissue in diversity, with V and J gene preferences. Most tumor T cells seemingly derive from lymph node, then expand in tumor.

Samples came from axillary lymph nodes draining the breast cancer. The germline CDR1 and CDR2 sequences are LGHDT and YNNKEL (reference sequence). Trimming cost V 2 bases and J 2 bases, with 11 bases left between them. The CDR3 has 15 amino acids. This clonotype was seen at least ten times. Its matching antigen is unknown. MiXCR was run by TCRdb on the multiplex PCR reads, yielding one entry per CDR3 protein. Seen here are some 100,000 distinct CDR3 sequences, around 20% observed once, and the top ten hold over 1%. The J gene is TRBJ2-3, the V gene TRBV3-1; perhaps D is TRBD1 or TRBD2 (6 bases each). The source is a female donor with breast cancer. Some clones in this sample may be carry-over from other donors' samples. What was sequenced was axillary lymph node tissue. This CDR3 is CASSQYGGDTDTQYF. The CDR3 DNA sequence: TGTGCCAGCAGCCAATACGGGGGCGACACAGATACGCAGTATTTT.